Shown below are 11 T cell receptor beta chains from a single sample sequenced in a study of blood T cell repertoires in COVID-19. The assay was immunoSEQ multiplex PCR, and TCRdb's table has in-frame clones only and misses some. Of approximately 250,000 clones listed, approximately 91% are singletons. The sequenced sample was peripheral blood. These receptor sequences come from a young man with COVID-19, enrolled during active disease.

J is TRBJ1-1 and V is TRBV2, with 7 bases matching TRBD1. The V and J ends lost 3 bases and 1 base, in that order; junction bases with no gene match: 5. Germline V gene sequence: CDR1 SNHLY, CDR2 FYNNEI. The CDR3 totals 15 residues. CDR3 DNA: TGTGCCAGCAGTGATAACAGGGGACAGAACACTGAAGCTTTCTTT. Amino acids: CASSDNRGQNTEAFF. Based on the CDR3 plus reference TRBV2 and TRBJ1-1, the full variable domain is EPEVTQTPSHQVTQMGQEVILRCVPISNHLYFYWYRQILGQKVEFLVSFYNNEISEKSEIFDDQFSVERPDGSNFTLKIRSTKLEDSAMYFCASSDNRGQNTEAFFGQGTRLTVV.

This rearrangement joins TRBV5-5 to TRBJ1-3; 11 bases agree with TRBD1. Germline lookup yields CDR1 SGHKS and CDR2 YYEKEE (reference sequence). Germline trimming cut 5 bases from V and 0 bases from J; bases unmatched to any gene: 7. CDR3 size: 17 residues. CDR3: CASRRTGGQSSGNTIYF. CDR3 in DNA: TGTGCCAGCAGGCGGACAGGGGGCCAAAGCTCTGGAAACACCATATATTTT.

The V gene is TRBV29-1, the J gene TRBJ2-3; 8 bases are a match to TRBD2. V shed 1 base, J shed 0 bases, and the junction held 6 bases outside the gene matches. The CDR3 contains 16 residues. Germline V gene sequence: CDR1 SQVTM, CDR2 ANQGSEA. The CDR3 sequence: CSVEAPGGLSTDTQYF. The CDR3 DNA reads TGCAGCGTTGAAGCCCCGGGGGGGCTAAGCACAGATACGCAGTATTTT.

V is TRBV10-3 and J is TRBJ1-2; 8 bases are shared with TRBD1. After removal of 0 bases from V and 7 bases from J, the junction contained 10 bases not matched to a gene. CDR3 length: 16 amino acids. CDR1 and CDR2 from the germline V gene are ENHRY and SYGVKD. CDR3 sequence: CAISESVPGGGGGYTF. CDR3 coding DNA: TGTGCCATCAGTGAGTCAGTGCCAGGGGGCGGAGGTGGCTACACCTTC.

The genes are TRBV27 and TRBJ1-5; D gene uncertain. The CDR3 has 14 amino acids. V dropped 2 bases and J dropped 0 bases, with 5 bases sitting between them. Germline V gene lookup returns CDR1 MNHEY and CDR2 SMNVEV (reference sequence). The CDR3 DNA follows: TGTGCCAGCAGTTTAACGGGTAGCAATCAGCCCCAGCATTTT. This encodes CASSLTGSNQPQHF.

The V call is TRBV5-1, the J call TRBJ2-5, with D uncertain. Trimming shortened V by 4 bases and J by 5 bases, and 12 bases separated the two germline ends. The CDR3 spans 13 residues. From germline, CDR1 is SGHRS and CDR2 YFSETQ. The CDR3 DNA sequence: TGCGCCAGCAGCGCCCGCGCCCGGGAGACCCAGTACTTC. As protein: CASSARARETQYF.

The rearrangement links TRBV4-1 to TRBJ1-5; possible D gene TRBD1, 6 bases. The CDR3 spans 15 residues. The V end lost 3 bases, the J end lost 6 bases, and 15 bases lay between the germline ends. The germline CDR1 and CDR2 sequences are MGHRA and YSYEKL. DNA of the CDR3: TGCGCCAGCAGCCACATCTACAGGGAAGGTCAGCCCCAGCATTTT. Translation: CASSHIYREGQPQHF.

This clone was observed a handful of times. The J gene is TRBJ2-7, the V gene TRBV2; 9 positions match TRBD1. V was clipped by 6 bases and J by 5 bases; unmatched bases: 11. Germline V gene sequence: CDR1 SNHLY, CDR2 FYNNEI. The CDR3 is 15 residues long. The CDR3 region is CASSYNRGPGNEQYF. Here the CDR3 DNA reads TGTGCCAGCAGCTATAACAGGGGGCCAGGGAACGAGCAGTACTTC.

The chain joins TRBV6-5 to TRBJ2-3, with a possible D match to TRBD2 (6 bases). Germline values: CDR1 MNHEY, CDR2 SVGAGI. V dropped 2 bases and J dropped 0 bases, with 12 bases sitting between them. CDR3 length: 16 residues. The CDR3 loop is CASSYQISGSTDTQYF. Written as DNA, the CDR3 is TGTGCCAGCAGTTACCAAATAAGCGGGAGCACAGATACGCAGTATTTT.

This clone was seen a single time. The CDR3 coding sequence is TGTGCCAGCAGCTCAAAGGACAGGGACTATGGCTACACCTTC. This translates into CASSSKDRDYGYTF. V and J are TRBV5-6 and TRBJ1-2; 8 nucleotides line up with TRBD1. Trimming took 3 bases from V and 3 from J; bases not matched to a gene: 4. The length of the CDR3 is 14 residues. The germline CDR1 and CDR2 sequences are SGHDT and YYEEEE.

This clone was observed a single time. The rearrangement uses TRBV30 and TRBJ1-5; D possibly corresponds to TRBD1 (6 bases). This CDR3 comprises 14 residues. Germline CDR1 and CDR2: GTSNPN and SVGIG (reference sequence). V lost 2 bases to trimming and J lost 5 bases, with 13 bases between them. The CDR3 sequence: CAWSPTGSHQPQHF. CDR3 in DNA: TGTGCCTGGAGTCCCACAGGGAGCCATCAGCCCCAGCATTTT.